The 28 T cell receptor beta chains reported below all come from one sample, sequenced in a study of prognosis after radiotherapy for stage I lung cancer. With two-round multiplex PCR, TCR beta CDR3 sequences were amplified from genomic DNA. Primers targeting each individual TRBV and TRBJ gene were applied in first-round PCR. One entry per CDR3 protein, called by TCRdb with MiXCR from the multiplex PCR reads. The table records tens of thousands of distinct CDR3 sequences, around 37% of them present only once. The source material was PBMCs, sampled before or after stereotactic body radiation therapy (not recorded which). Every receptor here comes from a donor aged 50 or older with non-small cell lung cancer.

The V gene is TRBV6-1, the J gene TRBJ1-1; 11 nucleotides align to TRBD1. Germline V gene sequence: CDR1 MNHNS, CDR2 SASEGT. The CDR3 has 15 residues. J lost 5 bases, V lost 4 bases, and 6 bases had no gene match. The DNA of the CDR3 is TGTGCCAGCAGTGGAGGACAGGGGGCGAGGACTGAAGCTTTCTTT. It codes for CASSGGQGARTEAFF.

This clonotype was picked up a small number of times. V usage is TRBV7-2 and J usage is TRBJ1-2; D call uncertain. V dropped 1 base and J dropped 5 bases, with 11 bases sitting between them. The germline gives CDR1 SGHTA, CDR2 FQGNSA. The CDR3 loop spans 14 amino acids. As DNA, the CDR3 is TGTGCCAGCAGCTTAGAGCTGCAATATTATGGCTACACCTTC. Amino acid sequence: CASSLELQYYGYTF.

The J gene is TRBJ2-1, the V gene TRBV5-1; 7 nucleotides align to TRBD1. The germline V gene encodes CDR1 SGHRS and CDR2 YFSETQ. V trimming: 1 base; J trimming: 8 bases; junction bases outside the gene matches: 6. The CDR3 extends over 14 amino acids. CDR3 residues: CASSLYRQGDEQFF. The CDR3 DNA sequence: TGCGCCAGCAGCTTGTATCGACAGGGAGATGAGCAGTTCTTC.

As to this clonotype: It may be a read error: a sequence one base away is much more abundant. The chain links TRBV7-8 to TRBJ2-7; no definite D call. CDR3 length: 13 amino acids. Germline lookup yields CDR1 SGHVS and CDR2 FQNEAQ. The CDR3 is CASSLGAAYEHYF. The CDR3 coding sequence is TGTGCCAGCAGCTTAGGAGCTGCCTACGAGCATTACTTC.

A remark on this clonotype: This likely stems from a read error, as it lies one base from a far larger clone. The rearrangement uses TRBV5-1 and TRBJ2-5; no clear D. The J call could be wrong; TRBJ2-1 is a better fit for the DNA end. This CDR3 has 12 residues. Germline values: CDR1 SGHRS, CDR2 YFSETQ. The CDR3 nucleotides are TGCGCCAGCAGCTTGGGGAATAGTGAACAGTTCTTC. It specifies CASSLGNSEQFF.

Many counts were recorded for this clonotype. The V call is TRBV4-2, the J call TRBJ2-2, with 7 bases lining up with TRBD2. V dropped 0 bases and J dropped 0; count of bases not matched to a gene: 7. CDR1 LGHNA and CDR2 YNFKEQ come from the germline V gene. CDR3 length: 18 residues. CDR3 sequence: CASSQDRISGSNTGELFF. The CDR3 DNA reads TGTGCCAGCAGCCAAGATCGAATTAGCGGGTCGAACACCGGGGAGCTGTTTTTT.

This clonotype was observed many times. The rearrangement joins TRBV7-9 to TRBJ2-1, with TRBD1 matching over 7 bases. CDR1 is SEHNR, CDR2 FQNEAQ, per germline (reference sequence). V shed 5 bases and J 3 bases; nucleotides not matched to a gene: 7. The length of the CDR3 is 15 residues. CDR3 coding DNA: TGTGCCAGCAGCCCGGAACAGGGGTTCTACAATGAGCAGTTCTTC. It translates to CASSPEQGFYNEQFF.

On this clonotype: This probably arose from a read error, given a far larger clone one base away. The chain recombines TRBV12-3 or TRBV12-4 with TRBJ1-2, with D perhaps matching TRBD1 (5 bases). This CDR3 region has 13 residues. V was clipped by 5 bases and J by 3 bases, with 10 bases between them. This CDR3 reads CASSGTGDYGYTF. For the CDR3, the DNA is TGTGCCAGCAGTGGTACAGGAGACTATGGCTACACCTTC.

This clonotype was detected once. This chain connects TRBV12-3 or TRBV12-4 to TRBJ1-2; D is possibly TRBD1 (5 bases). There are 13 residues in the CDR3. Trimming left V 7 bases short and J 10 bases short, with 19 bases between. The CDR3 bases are TGTGCCAGCACGCTCTCTCAAGGGGTTGCCTACACCTTC. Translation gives CASTLSQGVAYTF.

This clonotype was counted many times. DNA for the CDR3: TGTGCCAGCAGCCAAGATCGGCGGACCCCAGAGACCCAGTACTTC. Protein: CASSQDRRTPETQYF. This rearrangement joins TRBV4-2 to TRBJ2-5; D unresolved. CDR3 size: 15 residues. Per germline, CDR1 LGHNA and CDR2 YNFKEQ. Trimming took off 0 bases at V and 4 bases at J, with 12 bases between the two ends.

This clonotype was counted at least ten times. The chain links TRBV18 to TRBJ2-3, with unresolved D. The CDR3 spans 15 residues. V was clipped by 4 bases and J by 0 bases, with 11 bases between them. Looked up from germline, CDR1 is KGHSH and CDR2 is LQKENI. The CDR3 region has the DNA TGTGCCAGCTCACGAACCACGATAAGCACAGATACGCAGTATTTT. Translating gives CASSRTTISTDTQYF.

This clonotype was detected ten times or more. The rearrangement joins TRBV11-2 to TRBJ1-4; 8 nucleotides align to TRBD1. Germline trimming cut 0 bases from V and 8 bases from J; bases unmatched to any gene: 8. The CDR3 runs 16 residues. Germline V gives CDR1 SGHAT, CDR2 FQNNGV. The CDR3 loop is CASSLDRTGSLEKLFF. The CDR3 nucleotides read TGTGCCAGCAGCTTAGATCGGACAGGGTCATTGGAAAAACTGTTTTTT.

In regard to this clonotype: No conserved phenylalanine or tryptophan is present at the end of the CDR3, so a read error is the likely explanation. DNA of the CDR3: TGTGCCAGCAGTGACAGGGAGATCGGCTACACCCTC. Protein sequence: CASSDREIGYTL. The genes are TRBV25-1 and TRBJ1-2, with D possibly being TRBD1 (5 bases). Germline-derived CDR1 and CDR2 are MGHDK and SYGVNS. CDR3 length equals 12 residues. Trimming left V 3 bases short and J 8 bases short, with 10 bases between.

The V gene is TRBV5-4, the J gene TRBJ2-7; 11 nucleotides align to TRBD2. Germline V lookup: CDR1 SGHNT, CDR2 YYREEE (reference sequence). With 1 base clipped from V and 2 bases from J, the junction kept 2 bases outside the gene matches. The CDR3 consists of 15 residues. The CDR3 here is CASSLSSGRAYEQYF. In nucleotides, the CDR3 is TGTGCCAGCAGCTTGAGTAGCGGGAGGGCCTACGAGCAGTACTTC.

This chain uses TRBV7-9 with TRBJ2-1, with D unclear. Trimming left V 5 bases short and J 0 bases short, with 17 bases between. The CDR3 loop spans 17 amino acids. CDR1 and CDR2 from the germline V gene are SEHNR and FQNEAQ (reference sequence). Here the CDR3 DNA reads TGTGCCAGCAGCCTATGGGCGTTGAGGTTCTCCTACAATGAGCAGTTCTTC. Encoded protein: CASSLWALRFSYNEQFF.

The CDR3 protein is CSASPDRVGNIQYF. The CDR3 coding sequence is TGCAGTGCTAGTCCGGACAGGGTCGGAAACATTCAGTACTTC. The chain joins TRBV20-1 to TRBJ2-4, with 8 bases fitting TRBD1. This CDR3 has 14 amino acids. The germline V gene has CDR1 DFQATT and CDR2 SNEGSKA (reference sequence). V gave up 3 bases and J gave up 6 bases; unmatched junction bases: 7.

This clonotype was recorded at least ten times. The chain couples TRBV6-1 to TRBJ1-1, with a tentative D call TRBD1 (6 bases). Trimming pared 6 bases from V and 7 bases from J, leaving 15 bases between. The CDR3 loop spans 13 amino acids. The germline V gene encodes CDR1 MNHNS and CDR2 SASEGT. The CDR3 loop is CASRSTGYLEAFF. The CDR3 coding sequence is TGTGCCAGCAGATCGACAGGATACCTTGAAGCTTTCTTT.

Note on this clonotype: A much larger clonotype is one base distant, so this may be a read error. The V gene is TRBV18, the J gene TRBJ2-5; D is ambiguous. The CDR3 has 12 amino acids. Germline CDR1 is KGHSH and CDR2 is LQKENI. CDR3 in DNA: TGTGCCAGCTCACCACCGGAAGAGGCCCAGTACTTC. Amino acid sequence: CASSPPEEAQYF.

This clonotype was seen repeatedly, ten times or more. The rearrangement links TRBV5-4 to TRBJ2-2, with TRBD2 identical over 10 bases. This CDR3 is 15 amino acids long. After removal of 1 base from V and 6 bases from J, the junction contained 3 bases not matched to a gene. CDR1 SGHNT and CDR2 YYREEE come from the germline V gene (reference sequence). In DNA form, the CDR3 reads TGTGCCAGCAGCTTGAGCGGGAGGGCCTCCGGGGAGCTGTTTTTT. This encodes CASSLSGRASGELFF. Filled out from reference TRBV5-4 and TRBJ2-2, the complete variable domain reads ETGVTQSPTHLIKTRGQQVTLRCSSQSGHNTVSWYQQALGQGPQFIFQYYREEENGRGNFPPRFSGLQFPNYSSELNVNALELDDSALYLCASSLSGRASGELFFGEGSRLTVL.

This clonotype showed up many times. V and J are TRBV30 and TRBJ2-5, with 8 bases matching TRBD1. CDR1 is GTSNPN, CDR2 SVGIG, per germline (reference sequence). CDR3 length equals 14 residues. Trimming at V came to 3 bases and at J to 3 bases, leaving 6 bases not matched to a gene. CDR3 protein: CAWSPQDREETQYF. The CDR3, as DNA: TGTGCCTGGAGCCCTCAGGACAGGGAAGAGACCCAGTACTTC.

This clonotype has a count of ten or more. Here the CDR3 reads CASSRLRGGQETQYF. The CDR3 DNA is TGTGCCAGCAGCCGCCTCCGAGGGGGGCAAGAGACCCAGTACTTC. The genes are TRBV11-2 and TRBJ2-5; possibly TRBD1 or TRBD2 for D (6 bases each). This CDR3 contains 15 residues. Germline CDR1 and CDR2: SGHAT and FQNNGV. Trimming took 5 bases from V and 2 from J, leaving 15 bases between them.

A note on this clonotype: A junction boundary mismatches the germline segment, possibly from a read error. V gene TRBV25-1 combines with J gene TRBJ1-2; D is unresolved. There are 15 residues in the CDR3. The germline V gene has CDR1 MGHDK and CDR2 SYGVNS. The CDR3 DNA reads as TGTGCCAGCGCCCCACAGTGGGCGAAGAACTATGTCTACACCTTC. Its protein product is CASAPQWAKNYVYTF.

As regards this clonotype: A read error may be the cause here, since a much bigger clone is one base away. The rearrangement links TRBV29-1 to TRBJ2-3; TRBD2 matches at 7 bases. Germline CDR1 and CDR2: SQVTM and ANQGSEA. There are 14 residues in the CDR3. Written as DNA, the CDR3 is TGCATCGTTGCTCGGGGGGAGATCACAGATACGCAGTATTTT. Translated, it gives CIVARGEITDTQYF.

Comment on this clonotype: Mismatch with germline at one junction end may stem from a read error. The CDR3 here is CASIYSRIKALPYGYTF. CDR3 sequence (DNA): TGTGCCAGCATTTACTCGAGGATAAAGGCGCTCCCCTATGGCTACACCTTC. The chain uses TRBV6-2 or TRBV6-3 and TRBJ1-2; no firm D call. The CDR3 loop spans 17 amino acids. Germline assignment: CDR1 MNHEY and CDR2 SVGEGT.

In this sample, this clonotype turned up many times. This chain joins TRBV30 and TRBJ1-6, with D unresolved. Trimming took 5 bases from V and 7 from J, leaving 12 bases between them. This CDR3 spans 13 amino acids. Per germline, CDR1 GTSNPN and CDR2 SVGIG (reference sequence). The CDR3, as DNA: TGTGCCTGGGACCGAGGAGGCAATTCACCCCTCCACTTT. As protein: CAWDRGGNSPLHF.

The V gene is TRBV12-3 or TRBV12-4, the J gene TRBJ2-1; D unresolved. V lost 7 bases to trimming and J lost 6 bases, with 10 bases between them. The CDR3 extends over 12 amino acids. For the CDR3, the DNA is TGTGCCAGCATCCTCTGGGGCAATGAGCAGTTCTTC. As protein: CASILWGNEQFF.

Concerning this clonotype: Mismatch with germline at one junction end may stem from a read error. CDR3 DNA: TGTGCCATCAGCTCCCCTCGTGGGGAGTCAATGTTCTTC. Encoded protein: CAISSPRGESMFF. V gene TRBV11-2 combines with J gene TRBJ2-1; D is perhaps TRBD2 (5 bases). The CDR3 is 13 amino acids. Germline V lookup: CDR1 SGHAT, CDR2 FQNNGV.

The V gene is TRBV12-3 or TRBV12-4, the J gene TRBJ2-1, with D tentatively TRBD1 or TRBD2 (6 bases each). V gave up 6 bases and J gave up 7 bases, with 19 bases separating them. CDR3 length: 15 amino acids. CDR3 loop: CASSLGVQGGNEQFF. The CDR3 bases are TGTGCCAGCAGCTTGGGGGTACAGGGAGGAAATGAGCAGTTCTTC.